The 29 T cell receptor beta chains given below trace back to one sample, sequenced in a study of T-cell reconstitution after alpha-beta-depleted transplantation in children. The TCRbeta library was prepared with unique molecular identifiers. One entry per CDR3 protein, called by TCRdb with MiXCR from the PCR reads. The repertoire holds about 90,000 distinct CDR3 sequences, with around 15% as singletons. Material: PBMCs, mostly from graft donor cells, obtained 180 days after TCRalphabeta/CD19-depleted stem cell transplant. Source of these receptors: a male patient between 2 and 9 years old who had a stem cell transplant for acute lymphoblastic leukemia, so the T cells may come from the graft donor.

This clonotype has more than one count but fewer than ten. The chain couples TRBV3-1 to TRBJ1-4, with D perhaps TRBD1 (6 bases). Looked up from germline, CDR1 is LGHDT and CDR2 is YNNKEL (reference sequence). There are 16 residues in the CDR3. V lost 4 bases to trimming and J lost 3 bases, with 15 bases between them. CDR3 in amino acids: CASSRNGGTSNEKLFF. In DNA form, the CDR3 reads TGTGCCAGCAGCCGGAATGGGGGGACATCTAATGAAAAACTGTTTTTT.

The chain has TRBV7-9 and TRBJ1-2; 7 bases are a match to TRBD1. The ends lost 4 bases at V and 7 bases at J; junction bases unmatched: 9. The CDR3 spans 14 residues. CDR1 is SEHNR and CDR2 is FQNEAQ in the germline V gene (reference sequence). The CDR3 coding sequence is TGTGCCAGCAGCTCCGAAAGACAGGGTGCTGGCTACACCTTC. Encoded protein: CASSSERQGAGYTF.

In nucleotides, the CDR3 is TGCGCCAGCAGCTTGCTGTCAGTCAATTCACCCCTCCACTTT. Translating it yields CASSLLSVNSPLHF. This chain connects TRBV5-1 to TRBJ1-6; D is unresolved. Trimming took 1 base from V and 7 from J, leaving 9 bases between them. This CDR3 region has 14 residues. The germline CDR1 and CDR2 sequences are SGHRS and YFSETQ.

V and J are TRBV12-3 or TRBV12-4 and TRBJ1-3; D not certain. The CDR3 sequence is 10 residues long. Trimming stripped 4 bases from V and 6 bases from J, with 1 base between. CDR3: CASSSNTIYF. CDR3 nucleotide sequence: TGTGCCAGCAGTTCAAACACCATATATTTT.

The chain carries TRBV7-2 and TRBJ2-7; 8 positions agree with TRBD1. V shed 5 bases and J 6 bases; nucleotides not matched to a gene: 9. The germline gives CDR1 SGHTA, CDR2 FQGNSA. The CDR3 extends over 14 amino acids. In DNA form, the CDR3 reads TGTGCCAGCAGCACCCGGACAGGGATCAGCGAGCAGTACTTC. Protein sequence: CASSTRTGISEQYF.

This chain uses TRBV11-3 with TRBJ1-1; D unclear. Trimming took off 3 bases at V and 6 bases at J, with 8 bases between the two ends. CDR1 and CDR2 from the germline V gene are SGHNT and YENEEA. The CDR3 length is 12 residues. The CDR3 is CASSFPGAEAFF. The CDR3 nucleotides read TGTGCCAGCAGCTTTCCGGGAGCTGAAGCTTTCTTT.

The sample holds a few counts of this clonotype. The chain employs TRBV10-3 and TRBJ1-4, with D tentatively TRBD1 (5 bases). The germline CDR1 and CDR2 sequences are ENHRY and SYGVKD. The CDR3 loop spans 19 amino acids. Trimming pared 0 bases from V and 14 bases from J, leaving 31 bases between. The CDR3 DNA reads as TGTGCCATCAGTGAGTCGTGGAGTTCGTCGTCGGAGGGACCTCAGGTGCTGTTTTTT. Translation: CAISESWSSSSEGPQVLFF.

This clonotype came up a few times. This chain links TRBV7-2 with TRBJ2-7; the match to TRBD2 covers 11 bases. V was pared by 7 bases and J by 2 bases, with 7 bases of the junction left unmatched. From germline, CDR1 is SGHTA and CDR2 FQGNSA. The CDR3 runs 15 residues. The CDR3 region is CASTLAGGGTYEQYF. DNA of the CDR3: TGTGCCAGCACCCTAGCGGGGGGCGGAACCTACGAGCAGTACTTC.

The chain links TRBV7-9 to TRBJ2-5, with D hard to call. Trimming cost V 1 base and J 5 bases, with 14 bases left between them. The CDR3 sequence is 15 residues long. Germline CDR1 SEHNR, CDR2 FQNEAQ (reference sequence). The CDR3 region is CASSLVVGLMETQYF. In nucleotides, the CDR3 is TGTGCCAGCAGCTTAGTGGTAGGGCTGATGGAGACCCAGTACTTC.

This clonotype was counted between two and nine times. The chain carries TRBV10-3 and TRBJ2-7; 10 bases map to TRBD1. Germline V CDR1 and CDR2: ENHRY, SYGVKD. This CDR3 spans 16 amino acids. V dropped 6 bases and J dropped 2; count of bases not matched to a gene: 10. The CDR3 region has the DNA TGTGCCATCAGCGACCCCCGGGACAGGGGAACCTACGAGCAGTACTTC. Protein product: CAISDPRDRGTYEQYF.

This clonotype was detected ten times or more. For the CDR3, the DNA is TGTGCCAGCAGCTTACAGGGGGCTAACTACGAGCAGTACTTC. This encodes CASSLQGANYEQYF. The chain has TRBV7-2 and TRBJ2-7; TRBD1 matches 8 bases. The CDR3 is made up of 14 amino acids. CDR1 and CDR2 (germline): SGHTA, FQGNSA. Losses at the gene ends were 2 bases for V and 3 bases for J; bases not matched to a gene: 3.

The CDR3 DNA is TGTGCCAGCAGCGCCGGAACCGGGACAGGGACAGAAAAACTGTTTTTT. This encodes CASSAGTGTGTEKLFF. This sequence joins TRBV9 and TRBJ1-4; 9 nucleotides align to TRBD1. The CDR3 runs 16 residues. After removal of 3 bases from V and 8 bases from J, the junction contained 11 bases not matched to a gene. CDR1 and CDR2 (germline): SGDLS, YYNGEE.

The J gene is TRBJ2-3, the V gene TRBV7-2; 7 positions agree with TRBD1. Per the germline V gene, CDR1 is SGHTA and CDR2 is FQGNSA. The V gene end was trimmed by 2 bases and the J gene end by 0 bases; junction bases not matched to a gene: 5. The CDR3 is 16 amino acids. Written as DNA, the CDR3 is TGTGCCAGCAGCTTACAGGGGGTCTTGAGCACAGATACGCAGTATTTT. This encodes CASSLQGVLSTDTQYF.

The chain uses TRBV15 and TRBJ2-3; a weak D match, TRBD1 (5 bases). This CDR3 comprises 15 residues. The V gene's germline CDR1 is LNHNV and CDR2 YYDKDF (reference sequence). V was trimmed by 4 bases and J by 2 bases, leaving 13 bases between them. This chain's CDR3 is CATSNTGRVTDTQYF. The DNA of the CDR3 is TGTGCCACCAGCAACACCGGCAGGGTCACAGATACGCAGTATTTT.

This clonotype was counted only a few times. The V and J genes are TRBV7-8 and TRBJ2-4, with D uncertain. The CDR3 loop spans 16 amino acids. Germline values: CDR1 SGHVS, CDR2 FQNEAQ. Trimming cost V 5 bases and J 1 base, with 15 bases left between them. The CDR3 here is CASSPARLSAKNIQYF. CDR3 coding DNA: TGTGCCAGCAGCCCCGCAAGATTAAGTGCCAAAAACATTCAGTACTTC.

This clonotype has more than one count but fewer than ten. CDR3 residues: CSARGGLAGAGETQYF. The CDR3 DNA sequence: TGCAGTGCTAGAGGAGGACTAGCGGGGGCAGGCGAGACCCAGTACTTC. The chain has TRBV20-1 and TRBJ2-5, with 13 bases matching TRBD2. The CDR3 contains 16 residues. V lost 1 base to trimming and J lost 5 bases; unmatched junction nucleotides: 7. CDR1 is DFQATT, CDR2 SNEGSKA, per germline (reference sequence).

The chain links TRBV21-1 to TRBJ2-2; the listed D gene, TRBD2, was not tested against the DNA. TRBV21-1 counts as a pseudogene. The CDR3 extends over 19 amino acids. CDR3 in amino acids: CASSKRRALGGRNTGELFF. CDR3 sequence (DNA): TGTGCCAGCAGCAAGCGGAGGGCCCTAGGGGGGAGGAACACCGGGGAGCTGTTTTTT.

This clonotype came up a few times. The chain combines TRBV12-3 or TRBV12-4 with TRBJ2-2; D not resolved. The CDR3 is made up of 12 amino acids. V dropped 2 bases and J dropped 8 bases, with 6 bases sitting between them. The CDR3 is CASSLSLGELFF. The CDR3 DNA is TGTGCCAGCAGTTTATCTCTGGGGGAGCTGTTTTTT.

This clonotype has a handful of counts. This chain uses TRBV6-1 with TRBJ2-1, with a tentative D call TRBD1 (5 bases). Germline CDR1 is MNHNS and CDR2 is SASEGT. The CDR3 has 19 residues. V gave up 6 bases and J gave up 0 bases, with 24 bases separating them. The CDR3 nucleotides are TGTGCCAGCAGACTTAAGATGTCTAGACAGACACTCTCCTACAATGAGCAGTTCTTC. Translation gives CASRLKMSRQTLSYNEQFF.

This clonotype was found a few times. The CDR3 DNA reads as TGCGCCAGCAGCCAAGCACCGGGACAGGGTCCCGGGGAGCTGTTTTTT. As protein: CASSQAPGQGPGELFF. The gene calls are TRBV4-3 and TRBJ2-2, with 9 bases matching TRBD1. This CDR3 spans 16 amino acids. J gave up 6 bases and V 1 base, and 6 bases lay outside the gene matches. Germline CDR1 LGHNA, CDR2 YSLEER.

The chain combines TRBV5-5 with TRBJ2-5, with 13 bases fitting TRBD2. The CDR3 has 18 amino acids. The J segment lost 5 bases and the V segment lost 3 bases, leaving 13 bases of the junction unmatched. The germline V gene encodes CDR1 SGHKS and CDR2 YYEKEE (reference sequence). CDR3 sequence: CASSSRGLAGVLSETQYF. The CDR3 region has the DNA TGTGCCAGCAGCTCGAGAGGACTAGCGGGAGTCTTGTCCGAGACCCAGTACTTC. Using reference TRBV5-5 and TRBJ2-5 for the parts outside the CDR3, the full variable domain is DAGVTQSPTHLIKTRGQQVTLRCSPISGHKSVSWYQQVLGQGPQFIFQYYEKEERGRGNFPDRFSARQFPNYSSELNVNALLLGDSALYLCASSSRGLAGVLSETQYFGPGTRLLVL.

This clonotype was counted a few times. The genes are TRBV29-1 and TRBJ2-7, with TRBD2 identical over 9 bases. J lost 3 bases, V lost 4 bases, and 4 bases had no gene match. From germline, CDR1 is SQVTM and CDR2 ANQGSEA. CDR3 length: 13 residues. In nucleotides, the CDR3 is TGCAGCGTTGCCGCGGGGGGGGACTACGAGCAGTACTTC. This translates into CSVAAGGDYEQYF.

The chain uses TRBV12-3 or TRBV12-4 and TRBJ2-2; the D is unclear. V lost 10 bases and J 0 bases, leaving 12 bases between the germline ends. The CDR3 has 14 residues. CDR3 bases: TGTGCCACCAGGCTGGGGACGAACACCGGGGAGCTGTTTTTT. Translating it yields CATRLGTNTGELFF.

This clonotype showed up just a few times. The chain recombines TRBV5-1 with TRBJ1-3; D gene unclear. The CDR3 is made up of 13 amino acids. Germline-derived CDR1 and CDR2 are SGHRS and YFSETQ. Trimming pared 1 base from V and 2 bases from J, leaving 4 bases between. CDR3 amino acids: CASSLLAGNTIYF. In DNA, the CDR3 is TGCGCCAGCAGCTTGTTGGCTGGAAACACCATATATTTT.

Many counts were recorded for this clonotype. V and J are TRBV12-3 or TRBV12-4 and TRBJ2-3; D may correspond to TRBD1 or TRBD2 (5 bases each). The CDR3 totals 14 residues. Trimming took 1 base from V and 2 from J, leaving 7 bases between them. The CDR3 protein is CASSLGGTTDTQYF. Written as DNA, the CDR3 is TGTGCCAGCAGTTTAGGGGGGACCACAGATACGCAGTATTTT.

The chain combines TRBV6-5 with TRBJ1-1; TRBD1 is a possible D gene (5 bases). Between the trimmed V and J ends, which lost 0 bases and 1 base, there was a span of 9 bases. The germline V gene encodes CDR1 MNHEY and CDR2 SVGAGI. The CDR3 covers 15 residues. CDR3 sequence reads: CASSYSTVTNTEAFF. The CDR3 DNA sequence: TGTGCCAGCAGTTACTCGACAGTTACGAACACTGAAGCTTTCTTT.

There are many counts of this clonotype. CDR3 region: CAISDHRPGAGDTQYF. For the CDR3, the DNA is TGTGCCATCAGTGACCACCGCCCTGGGGCAGGAGATACGCAGTATTTT. This chain links TRBV10-3 with TRBJ2-3, with D perhaps TRBD1 (5 bases). The CDR3 totals 16 residues. CDR1 ENHRY and CDR2 SYGVKD come from the germline V gene. Trimming shortened V by 3 bases and J by 5 bases, and 18 bases separated the two germline ends.

This clonotype was picked up a small number of times. V gene TRBV7-8 combines with J gene TRBJ2-3, with no clear D. Germline V lookup: CDR1 SGHVS, CDR2 FQNEAQ. Trimming pared 4 bases from V and 5 bases from J, leaving 10 bases between. This CDR3 has 13 residues. CDR3 bases: TGTGCCAGCAGCTCCTGGTCGGGAGATACGCAGTATTTT. Encoded protein: CASSSWSGDTQYF. Variable domain in full (rest from reference TRBV7-8 and TRBJ2-3): GAGVSQSPRYKVAKRGQDVALRCDPISGHVSLFWYQQALGQGPEFLTYFQNEAQLDKSGLPSDRFFAERPEGSVSTLKIQRTQQEDSAVYLCASSSWSGDTQYFGPGTRLTVL.

This chain uses TRBV7-2 with TRBJ1-5, with 8 bases aligning to TRBD1. From germline, CDR1 is SGHTA and CDR2 FQGNSA. V dropped 1 base and J dropped 5; count of bases not matched to a gene: 7. The CDR3 contains 16 residues. CDR3 DNA: TGTGCCAGCAGCTTAGTGCCCAACAGGGGGGATCAGCCCCAGCATTTT. Translating it yields CASSLVPNRGDQPQHF.